The table lists the clone carrying this T cell receptor beta chain with a few counts. Its antigen is currently unknown. TCRdb ran MiXCR on the 5' RACE reads and lists one entry per CDR3 protein. Of about 430,000 distinct CDR3 sequences listed, around 20% are singletons. No donor was unhealthy or non-Caucasian. Germline CDR1 reads LNHDA; CDR2 reads SQIVND (reference sequence). After removal of 3 bases from V and 7 bases from J, the junction contained 5 bases not matched to a gene. This CDR3 is built from 14 residues. These data come from a study of identical twins. Whole-study findings and limits: Monozygotic twins shared more out-of-frame TCR alpha than recombination models predicted.

The V gene is TRBV19, the J gene TRBJ2-1, with 8 bases identical to TRBD1. What was sequenced was naive T cells sorted from blood. The receptor comes from a man aged 45-65 years in good health. CDR3 loop: CASSIPDRENEQFF. DNA of the CDR3: TGTGCCAGTAGTATTCCGGACAGGGAAAATGAGCAGTTCTTC.